This entry features one TCR beta chain sequence. Methods used by the authors: Amplified reference gene primers provided the basis for estimating nucleated cell counts. Only in-frame clones appear in the TCRdb table, and some are missing; sequencing was by immunoSEQ multiplex PCR. Clone size and the V and J calls come from that table; the DNA yielded D and trimming. The table shows more than 85,000 clones, with more than 80% occurring only once. The data derive from a study of blood T cell repertoires in COVID-19. Study summary: In each case, the material was cDNA or gDNA derived from T cells, B-cell-depleted T cells, or PBMCs.

The length of the CDR3 is 13 residues. Germline loops: CDR1 MNHEY, CDR2 SVGEGT. Trimming pared 4 bases from V and 5 bases from J, leaving 9 bases between. The rearrangement uses TRBV6-2 or TRBV6-3 and TRBJ2-1; D is perhaps TRBD2 (5 bases). The TCR sequence derives from a human donor in a cohort sampled during active COVID-19. Sequencing was carried out using peripheral blood. The CDR3 sequence is CASSSGDDNEQFF. Here the CDR3 DNA reads TGTGCCAGCAGTTCCGGGGATGACAATGAGCAGTTCTTC.